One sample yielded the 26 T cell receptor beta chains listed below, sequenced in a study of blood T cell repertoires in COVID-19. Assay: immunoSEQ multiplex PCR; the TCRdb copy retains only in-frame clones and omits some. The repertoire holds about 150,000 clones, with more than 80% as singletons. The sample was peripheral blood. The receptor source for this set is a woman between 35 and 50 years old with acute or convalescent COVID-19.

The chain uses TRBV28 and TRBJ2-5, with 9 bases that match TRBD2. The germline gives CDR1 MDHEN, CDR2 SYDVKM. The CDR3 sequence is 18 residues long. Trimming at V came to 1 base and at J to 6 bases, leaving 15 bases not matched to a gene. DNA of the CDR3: TGTGCCAGCAGTTTATCCCTAAATGCGGGAGGGCCGGGAAAGACCCAGTACTTC. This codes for CASSLSLNAGGPGKTQYF.

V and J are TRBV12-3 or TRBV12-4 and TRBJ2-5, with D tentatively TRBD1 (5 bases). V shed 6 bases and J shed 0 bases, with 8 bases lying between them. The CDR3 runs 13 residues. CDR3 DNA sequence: TGTGCCAGCAGACAGGCTAACCAAGAGACCCAGTACTTC. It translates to CASRQANQETQYF.

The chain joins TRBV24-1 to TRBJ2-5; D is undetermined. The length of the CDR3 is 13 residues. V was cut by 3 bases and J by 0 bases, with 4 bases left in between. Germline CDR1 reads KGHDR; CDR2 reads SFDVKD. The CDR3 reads CATSDPYQETQYF. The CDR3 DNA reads TGTGCCACCAGTGATCCGTACCAAGAGACCCAGTACTTC.

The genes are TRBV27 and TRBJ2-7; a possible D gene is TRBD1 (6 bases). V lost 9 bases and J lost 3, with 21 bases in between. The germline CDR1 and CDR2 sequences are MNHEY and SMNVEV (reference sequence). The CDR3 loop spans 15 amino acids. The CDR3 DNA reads TGTGCCAGTTCCGCTGCTGAGGGACATTTCTACGAGCAGTACTTC. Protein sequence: CASSAAEGHFYEQYF.

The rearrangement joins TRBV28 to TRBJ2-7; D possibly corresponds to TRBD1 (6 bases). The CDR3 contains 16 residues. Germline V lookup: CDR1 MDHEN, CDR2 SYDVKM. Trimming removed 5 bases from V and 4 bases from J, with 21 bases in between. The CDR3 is CASSPTSPLGAYEQYF. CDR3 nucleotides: TGTGCCAGCAGTCCAACAAGTCCGTTGGGGGCGTACGAGCAGTACTTC. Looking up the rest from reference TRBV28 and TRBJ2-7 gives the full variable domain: DVKVTQSSRYLVKRTGEKVFLECVQDMDHENMFWYRQDPGLGLRLIYFSYDVKMKEKGDIPEGYSVSREKKERFSLILESASTNQTSMYLCASSPTSPLGAYEQYFGPGTRLTVT.

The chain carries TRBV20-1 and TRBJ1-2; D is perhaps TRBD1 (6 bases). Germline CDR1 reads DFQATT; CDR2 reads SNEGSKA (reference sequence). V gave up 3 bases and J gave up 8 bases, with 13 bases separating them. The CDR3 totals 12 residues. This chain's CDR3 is CSASLGAGGYTF. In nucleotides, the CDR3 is TGCAGTGCTAGTCTGGGGGCTGGGGGCTACACCTTC.

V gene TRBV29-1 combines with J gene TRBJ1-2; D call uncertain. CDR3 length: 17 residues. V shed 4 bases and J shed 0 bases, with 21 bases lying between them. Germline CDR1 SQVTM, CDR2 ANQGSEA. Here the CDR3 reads CSVVLLGEEHTNYGYTF. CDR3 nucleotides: TGCAGCGTTGTTCTTCTTGGTGAGGAACACACTAACTATGGCTACACCTTC.

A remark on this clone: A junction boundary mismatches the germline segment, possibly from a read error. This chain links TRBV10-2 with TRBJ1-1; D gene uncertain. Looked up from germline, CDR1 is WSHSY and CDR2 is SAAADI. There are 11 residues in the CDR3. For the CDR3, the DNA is TGCGCCAGCAGTGAGGCTGTAAAGCTTGGCTTT. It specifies CASSEAVKLGF.

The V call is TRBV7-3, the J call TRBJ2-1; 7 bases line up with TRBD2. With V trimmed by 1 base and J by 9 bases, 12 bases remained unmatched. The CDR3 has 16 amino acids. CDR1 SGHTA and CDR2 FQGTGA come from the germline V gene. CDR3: CASSLMPGTTRGEQFF. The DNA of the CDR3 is TGTGCCAGCAGCTTAATGCCCGGGACTACCCGCGGTGAGCAGTTCTTC.

The CDR3 DNA is TGTGCCAGCAGCTTATTAGGCGCGGCTAGCGGGAGAACCGGGGAGCTGTTTTTT. This encodes CASSLLGAASGRTGELFF. The chain recombines TRBV7-6 with TRBJ2-2; 10 nucleotides line up with TRBD2. The trim removed 2 bases at V and 5 bases at J, leaving 11 bases unmatched. This CDR3 comprises 18 residues. CDR1 SGHVS and CDR2 FNYEAQ come from the germline V gene.

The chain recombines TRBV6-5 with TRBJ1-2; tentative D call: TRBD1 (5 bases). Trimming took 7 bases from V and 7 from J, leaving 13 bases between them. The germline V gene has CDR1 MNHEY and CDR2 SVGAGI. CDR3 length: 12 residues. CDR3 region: CASMKGAGGYTF. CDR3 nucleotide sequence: TGTGCCAGCATGAAAGGGGCCGGTGGCTACACCTTC.

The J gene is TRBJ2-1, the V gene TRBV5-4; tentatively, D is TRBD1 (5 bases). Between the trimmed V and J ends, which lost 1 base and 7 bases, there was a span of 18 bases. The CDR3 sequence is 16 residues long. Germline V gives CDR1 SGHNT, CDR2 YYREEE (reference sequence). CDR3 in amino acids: CASSLSSGPGLNEQFF. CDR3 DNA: TGTGCCAGCAGCTTGTCTTCAGGGCCAGGGCTGAATGAGCAGTTCTTC.

CDR3 loop: CASSQDSPAGGPSTDTQYF. The CDR3 DNA reads TGTGCCAGCAGCCAAGATTCTCCGGCGGGGGGGCCCAGCACAGATACGCAGTATTTT. The V call is TRBV4-2, the J call TRBJ2-3; the match to TRBD2 covers 9 bases. Germline V gene data show CDR1 as LGHNA and CDR2 as YNFKEQ. The CDR3 runs 19 residues. V lost 0 bases to trimming and J lost 0 bases; unmatched junction nucleotides: 10.

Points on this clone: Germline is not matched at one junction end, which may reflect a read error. This CDR3 is CASSVETNSGYTF. For the CDR3, the DNA is TGTGCCAGCAGCGTAGAGACTAACTCTGGCTACACCTTC. The chain combines TRBV9 with TRBJ1-2, with D uncertain. CDR1 and CDR2 from the germline V gene are SGDLS and YYNGEE. This CDR3 is 13 amino acids long.

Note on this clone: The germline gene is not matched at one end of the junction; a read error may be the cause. The CDR3 DNA reads as TGCAGCGTCGAAGGTTACGGTGAGCAGTTCTTC. It yields the protein CSVEGYGEQFF. The chain joins TRBV29-1 to TRBJ2-1; unclear D gene. CDR3 length: 11 amino acids. Germline CDR1 and CDR2: SQVTM and ANQGSEA.

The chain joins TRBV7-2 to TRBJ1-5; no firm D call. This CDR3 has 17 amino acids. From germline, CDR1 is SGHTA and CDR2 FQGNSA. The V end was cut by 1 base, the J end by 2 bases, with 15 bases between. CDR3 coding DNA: TGTGCCAGCAGCTTAGGCTCTGGGCTCCTACGCAATCAGCCCCAGCATTTT. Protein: CASSLGSGLLRNQPQHF.

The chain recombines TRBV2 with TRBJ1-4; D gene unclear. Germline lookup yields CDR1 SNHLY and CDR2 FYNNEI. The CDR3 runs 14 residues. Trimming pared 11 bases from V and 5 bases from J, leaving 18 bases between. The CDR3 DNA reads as TGTGCCGGCGCGGCAACCCTTGGAAATGAAAAACTGTTTTTT. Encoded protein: CAGAATLGNEKLFF. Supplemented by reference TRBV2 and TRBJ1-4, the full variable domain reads EPEVTQTPSHQVTQMGQEVILRCVPISNHLYFYWYRQILGQKVEFLVSFYNNEISEKSEIFDDQFSVERPDGSNFTLKIRSTKLEDSAMYFCAGAATLGNEKLFFGSGTQLSVL.

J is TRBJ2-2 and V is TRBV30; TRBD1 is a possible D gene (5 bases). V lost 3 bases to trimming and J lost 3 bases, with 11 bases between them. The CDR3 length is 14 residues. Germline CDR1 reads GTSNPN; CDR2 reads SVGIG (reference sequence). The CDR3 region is CAWRGGADTGELFF. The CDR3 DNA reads TGTGCCTGGAGGGGTGGGGCCGACACCGGGGAGCTGTTTTTT.

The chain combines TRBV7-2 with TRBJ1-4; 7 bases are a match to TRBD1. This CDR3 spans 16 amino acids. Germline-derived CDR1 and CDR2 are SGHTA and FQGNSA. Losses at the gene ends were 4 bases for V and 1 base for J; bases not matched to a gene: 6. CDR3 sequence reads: CASSSGQTRTNEKLFF. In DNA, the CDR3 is TGTGCCAGCAGCTCGGGACAGACAAGAACTAATGAAAAACTGTTTTTT. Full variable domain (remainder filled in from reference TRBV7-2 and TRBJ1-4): GAGVSQSPSNKVTEKGKDVELRCDPISGHTALYWYRQSLGQGLEFLIYFQGNSAPDKSGLPSDRFSAERTGGSVSTLTIQRTQQEDSAVYLCASSSGQTRTNEKLFFGSGTQLSVL.

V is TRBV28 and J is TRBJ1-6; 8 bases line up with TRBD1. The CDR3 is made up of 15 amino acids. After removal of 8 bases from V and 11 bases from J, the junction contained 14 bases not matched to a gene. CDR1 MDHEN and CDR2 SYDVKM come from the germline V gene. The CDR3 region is CASGQGAQYGPPLHF. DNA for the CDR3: TGTGCCAGCGGTCAGGGGGCGCAATACGGACCACCCCTCCACTTT.

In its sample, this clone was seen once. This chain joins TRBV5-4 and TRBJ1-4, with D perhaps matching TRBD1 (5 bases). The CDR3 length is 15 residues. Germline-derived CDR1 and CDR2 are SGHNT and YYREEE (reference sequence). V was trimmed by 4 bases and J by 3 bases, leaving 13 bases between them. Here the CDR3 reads CASSGGAGANEKLFF. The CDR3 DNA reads TGTGCCAGCAGCGGGGGAGCGGGGGCTAATGAAAAACTGTTTTTT.

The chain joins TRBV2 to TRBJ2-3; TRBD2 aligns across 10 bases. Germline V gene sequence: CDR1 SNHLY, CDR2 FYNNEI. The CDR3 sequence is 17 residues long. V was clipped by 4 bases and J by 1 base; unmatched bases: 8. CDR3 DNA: TGTGCCAGCAGTGGAGCTAGCGGGGGTCCCCGCACAGATACGCAGTATTTT. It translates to CASSGASGGPRTDTQYF. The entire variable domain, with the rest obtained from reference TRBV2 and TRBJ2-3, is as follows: EPEVTQTPSHQVTQMGQEVILRCVPISNHLYFYWYRQILGQKVEFLVSFYNNEISEKSEIFDDQFSVERPDGSNFTLKIRSTKLEDSAMYFCASSGASGGPRTDTQYFGPGTRLTVL.

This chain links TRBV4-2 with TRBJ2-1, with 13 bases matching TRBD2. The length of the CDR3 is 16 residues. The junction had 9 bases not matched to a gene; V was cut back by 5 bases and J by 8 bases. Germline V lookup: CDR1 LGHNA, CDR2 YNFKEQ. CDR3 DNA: TGTGCCAGCAGCAAGGGACTAGCGGGGAAGTGGGATGAGCAGTTCTTC. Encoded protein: CASSKGLAGKWDEQFF.

DNA of the CDR3: TGTGCCAGCAGCTTAGCGCTAAACGGGGAGCTGTTTTTT. Protein sequence: CASSLALNGELFF. The V call is TRBV7-8, the J call TRBJ2-2; D not resolved. This CDR3 has 13 amino acids. Germline loops: CDR1 SGHVS, CDR2 FQNEAQ. Between the trimmed V and J ends, which lost 0 bases and 7 bases, there was a span of 6 bases.

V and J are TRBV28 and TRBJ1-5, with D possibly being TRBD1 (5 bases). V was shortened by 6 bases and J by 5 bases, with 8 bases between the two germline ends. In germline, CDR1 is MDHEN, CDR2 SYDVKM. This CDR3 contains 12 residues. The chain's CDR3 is CASSETDQPQHF. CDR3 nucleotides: TGTGCCAGCAGCGAGACAGATCAGCCCCAGCATTTT.

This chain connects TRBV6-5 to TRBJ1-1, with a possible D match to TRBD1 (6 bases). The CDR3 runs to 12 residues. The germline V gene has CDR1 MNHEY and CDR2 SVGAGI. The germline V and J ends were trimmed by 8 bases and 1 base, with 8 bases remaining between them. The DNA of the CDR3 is TGTGCCAGCGACAGGACGAACACTGAAGCTTTCTTT. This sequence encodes CASDRTNTEAFF.